This T cell receptor beta chain derives from a study of blood T cell repertoires in COVID-19. Across the study: The analysed material was cDNA or gDNA that came from T cells, B-cell-depleted T cells, or PBMCs.

Recruits, aged about 18 to 95 years, lived in 24 US areas. The V and J ends lost 4 bases and 7 bases respectively, with 10 bases between them. Looked up from germline, CDR1 is MNHEY and CDR2 is SMNVEV (reference sequence). The CDR3 length is 12 residues. Per the study methods: How many nucleated cells were present was estimated from reference gene primer amplification. The repertoire was sequenced with immunoSEQ multiplex PCR; TCRdb's copy has only in-frame clones and lacks some. That table is the source of V, J and clone size, and D and trimming were worked out from the DNA. Among roughly 270,000 clones listed, around 83% were seen once.

The sample consisted of PBMCs or T cells enriched from blood (not recorded which). The source of this sequence is a man aged 40-55 years who had been exposed to COVID-19. The chain has TRBV27 and TRBJ1-2, with D perhaps TRBD1 (5 bases). CDR3 sequence: CASSSLGGGYTF. The CDR3 DNA follows: TGTGCCAGCAGTTCCTTGGGGGGTGGCTACACCTTC.